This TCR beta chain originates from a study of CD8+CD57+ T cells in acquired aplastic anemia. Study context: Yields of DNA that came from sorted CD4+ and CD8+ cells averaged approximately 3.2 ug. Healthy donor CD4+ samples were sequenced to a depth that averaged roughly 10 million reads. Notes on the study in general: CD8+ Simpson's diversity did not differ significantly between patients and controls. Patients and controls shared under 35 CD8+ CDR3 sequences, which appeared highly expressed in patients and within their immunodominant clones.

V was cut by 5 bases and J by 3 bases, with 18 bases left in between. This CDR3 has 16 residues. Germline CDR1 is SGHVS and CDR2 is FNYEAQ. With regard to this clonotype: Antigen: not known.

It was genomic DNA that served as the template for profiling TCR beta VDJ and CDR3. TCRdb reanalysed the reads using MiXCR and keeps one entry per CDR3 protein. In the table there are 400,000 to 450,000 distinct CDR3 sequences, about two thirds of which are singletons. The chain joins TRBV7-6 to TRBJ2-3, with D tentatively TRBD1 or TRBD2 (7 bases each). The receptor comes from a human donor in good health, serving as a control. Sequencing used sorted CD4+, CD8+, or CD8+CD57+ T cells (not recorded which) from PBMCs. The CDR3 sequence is CASSRTRGGVTDTQYF. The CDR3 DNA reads TGTGCCAGCAGCCGAACCAGGGGGGGGGTTACAGATACGCAGTATTTT.